The 23 T cell receptor beta chains in this list originate from one sample, sequenced in a study of identifying expanded T cells in peripheral blood. Measured with immunoSEQ multiplex PCR; TCRdb has only the in-frame clones, and not every one. The table has 100,000 to 150,000 clones, around nine tenths seen once. The sample consisted of blood. The receptors come from a person aged 18 to 75 in good health.

The chain is built from TRBV30 and TRBJ1-4; D remains ambiguous. The CDR3 contains 13 residues. V was shortened by 1 base and J by 2 bases, with 5 bases between the two germline ends. Per the germline V gene, CDR1 is GTSNPN and CDR2 is SVGIG (reference sequence). The CDR3 nucleotides are TGTGCCTGGAGTGGGCAGACTAATGAAAAACTGTTTTTT. Its translation is CAWSGQTNEKLFF.

V and J are TRBV5-1 and TRBJ2-5; 9 bases align to TRBD1. CDR3 length: 15 amino acids. Germline lookup yields CDR1 SGHRS and CDR2 YFSETQ. V lost 2 bases, J lost 4 bases, and 6 bases stayed unmatched. The chain's CDR3 is CASSLLQDRGETQYF. The CDR3 coding sequence is TGCGCCAGCAGCTTACTACAGGACAGGGGAGAGACCCAGTACTTC. The entire variable domain, with the rest obtained from reference TRBV5-1 and TRBJ2-5, is as follows: KAGVTQTPRYLIKTRGQQVTLSCSPISGHRSVSWYQQTPGQGLQFLFEYFSETQRNKGNFPGRFSGRQFSNSRSEMNVSTLELGDSALYLCASSLLQDRGETQYFGPGTRLLVL.

The chain recombines TRBV27 with TRBJ2-7, with D possibly being TRBD1 or TRBD2 (7 bases each). CDR1 and CDR2 (germline): MNHEY, SMNVEV (reference sequence). The CDR3 covers 19 residues. V lost 7 bases and J lost 2, with 30 bases in between. The CDR3 loop is CASTNHRGGGPMGPYEQYF. The DNA for the CDR3 is TGTGCCAGCACCAACCACAGGGGAGGGGGCCCTATGGGACCCTACGAGCAGTACTTC.

The chain carries TRBV29-1 and TRBJ1-2; D is unclear. Germline loops: CDR1 SQVTM, CDR2 ANQGSEA. Trimming stripped 5 bases from V and 4 bases from J, with 11 bases between. The CDR3 runs to 12 residues. CDR3 sequence (DNA): TGCAGCGTTTCCCCCCGGGGCTATGGCTACACCTTC. It specifies CSVSPRGYGYTF.

The V gene is TRBV9, the J gene TRBJ2-1; TRBD1 might be the D (6 bases). Germline V gene sequence: CDR1 SGDLS, CDR2 YYNGEE. The germline V and J ends were trimmed by 3 bases and 9 bases, with 19 bases remaining between them. The CDR3 extends over 15 amino acids. The CDR3 region has the DNA TGTGCCAGCAGCGGTGATGAGGGGGTCTTGGCTGAGCAGTTCTTC. This sequence encodes CASSGDEGVLAEQFF.

The chain recombines TRBV7-3 with TRBJ1-2; D gene unclear. V was pared by 2 bases and J by 2 bases, with 6 bases between. The CDR3 extends over 13 amino acids. The germline V gene has CDR1 SGHTA and CDR2 FQGTGA. CDR3: CASSLDGNYGYTF. For the CDR3, the DNA is TGTGCCAGCAGCTTAGATGGGAACTATGGCTACACCTTC.

The chain has TRBV30 and TRBJ1-6; the D gene is possibly TRBD1 (5 bases). The V end lost 2 bases, the J end lost 0 bases, and 8 bases lay between the germline ends. CDR1 is GTSNPN and CDR2 is SVGIG in the germline V gene (reference sequence). The length of the CDR3 is 15 residues. This CDR3 reads CAWSSGSSYNSPLHF. CDR3 DNA sequence: TGTGCCTGGAGTTCAGGGAGCTCCTATAATTCACCCCTCCACTTT.

J is TRBJ1-1 and V is TRBV19; D unclear. There are 13 residues in the CDR3. Trimming removed 6 bases from V and 4 bases from J, with 12 bases in between. Germline loops: CDR1 LNHDA, CDR2 SQIVND (reference sequence). The DNA for the CDR3 is TGTGCCAGTAGCCGAAACGGAGGCACTGAAGCTTTCTTT. The encoded protein is CASSRNGGTEAFF. Based on the CDR3 plus reference TRBV19 and TRBJ1-1, the full variable domain is DGGITQSPKYLFRKEGQNVTLSCEQNLNHDAMYWYRQDPGQGLRLIYYSQIVNDFQKGDIAEGYSVSREKKESFPLTVTSAQKNPTAFYLCASSRNGGTEAFFGQGTRLTVV.

The genes are TRBV7-2 and TRBJ2-7; maybe TRBD2 (5 bases). V gave up 1 base and J gave up 3 bases, with 10 bases separating them. The CDR3 is made up of 14 amino acids. Germline CDR1 SGHTA, CDR2 FQGNSA. The CDR3 loop is CASSLGGRGYEQYF. The CDR3 DNA is TGTGCCAGCAGCTTAGGGGGTCGGGGCTACGAGCAGTACTTC.

The J gene is TRBJ2-7, the V gene TRBV18, with TRBD2 identical over 7 bases. This CDR3 comprises 12 residues. CDR1 and CDR2 (germline): KGHSH, LQKENI. V dropped 3 bases and J dropped 5; count of bases not matched to a gene: 1. The CDR3 sequence: CASSPRGDEQYF. The CDR3 DNA reads TGTGCCAGCTCACCTCGGGGGGACGAGCAGTACTTC.

This chain uses TRBV30 with TRBJ1-1; 7 positions agree with TRBD1. This CDR3 region has 13 residues. The V gene end was trimmed by 2 bases and the J gene end by 3 bases; junction bases not matched to a gene: 3. The germline V gene has CDR1 GTSNPN and CDR2 SVGIG (reference sequence). CDR3 nucleotide sequence: TGTGCCTGGAGTAGACAGGGAGACACTGAAGCTTTCTTT. This codes for CAWSRQGDTEAFF.

This clone has only one observation. CDR3 region: CASSLAAGLAGGTQETQYF. The CDR3 DNA sequence: TGTGCCAGCAGCTTAGCAGCGGGGCTAGCGGGGGGAACACAAGAGACCCAGTACTTC. The rearrangement uses TRBV7-2 and TRBJ2-5, with 11 nucleotides matching TRBD2. With 0 bases clipped from V and 2 bases from J, the junction kept 11 bases outside the gene matches. Looked up from germline, CDR1 is SGHTA and CDR2 is FQGNSA. This CDR3 has 19 amino acids.

The chain uses TRBV4-2 and TRBJ1-3, with D perhaps matching TRBD1 (5 bases). The CDR3 extends over 14 amino acids. Trimming pared 1 base from V and 7 bases from J, leaving 11 bases between. Germline V CDR1 and CDR2: LGHNA, YNFKEQ. CDR3 sequence reads: CASSQVEGMNTIYF. DNA for the CDR3: TGTGCCAGCAGCCAAGTTGAGGGGATGAACACCATATATTTT.

This rearrangement joins TRBV30 to TRBJ2-7; TRBD2 aligns across 7 bases. Germline CDR1 and CDR2: GTSNPN and SVGIG (reference sequence). The J segment lost 7 bases and the V segment lost 3 bases, leaving 12 bases of the junction unmatched. The length of the CDR3 is 14 residues. CDR3 in amino acids: CAWSDGGGLGEQYF. CDR3 sequence (DNA): TGTGCCTGGAGCGACGGCGGGGGTCTAGGAGAGCAGTACTTC.

This clone appeared a single time. The J gene is TRBJ2-3, the V gene TRBV5-1, with 8 bases fitting TRBD1. This CDR3 is 15 amino acids long. CDR1 and CDR2 from the germline V gene are SGHRS and YFSETQ. J was trimmed by 2 bases and V by 1 base; bases with no gene match: 3. Here the CDR3 DNA reads TGCGCCAGCAGCTTGCAGGGGGCTAACACAGATACGCAGTATTTT. Protein sequence: CASSLQGANTDTQYF.

V gene TRBV21-1 combines with J gene TRBJ2-2; the listed D gene, TRBD1, was not tested against the DNA. TRBV21-1 is assigned pseudogene status. This CDR3 contains 18 residues. CDR3 protein: CASSKNGRTVSFTGELFF. The CDR3 DNA follows: TGTGCCAGCAGCAAAAACGGTCGGACAGTTTCCTTCACCGGGGAGCTGTTTTTT.

This chain joins TRBV7-9 and TRBJ2-3, with D perhaps TRBD1 or TRBD2 (5 bases each). The V end was cut by 5 bases, the J end by 6 bases, with 9 bases between. The CDR3 has 12 amino acids. Germline V gene lookup returns CDR1 SEHNR and CDR2 FQNEAQ (reference sequence). The CDR3 nucleotides are TGTGCCAGCAGCCCAGAGGGGGATACGCAGTATTTT. Amino acid sequence: CASSPEGDTQYF.

V and J are TRBV5-1 and TRBJ2-5; weak D call: TRBD2 (5 bases). This CDR3 spans 14 amino acids. Germline loops: CDR1 SGHRS, CDR2 YFSETQ. V was shortened by 4 bases and J by 1 base, with 11 bases between the two germline ends. CDR3 region: CASSSTSSQETQYF. The CDR3 DNA follows: TGCGCCAGCAGCAGCACTAGTAGCCAAGAGACCCAGTACTTC.

The rearrangement uses TRBV9 and TRBJ2-1, with 8 bases identical to TRBD1. This CDR3 spans 17 amino acids. Trimming cost V 0 bases and J 4 bases; bases outside gene matches: 9. Germline lookup yields CDR1 SGDLS and CDR2 YYNGEE. The CDR3 region is CASSVGQGRDLYNEQFF. The CDR3 DNA follows: TGTGCCAGCAGCGTAGGACAGGGGCGGGACCTATACAATGAGCAGTTCTTC.

This clone came up a few times. The gene calls are TRBV5-6 and TRBJ2-5; D unclear. This CDR3 has 11 amino acids. The V gene's germline CDR1 is SGHDT and CDR2 YYEEEE. Trimming took off 2 bases at V and 7 bases at J, with 6 bases between the two ends. Written as DNA, the CDR3 is TGTGCCAGCAGCTTTATCGGGACCCAGTACTTC. It specifies CASSFIGTQYF.

The chain uses TRBV4-1 and TRBJ2-7; 9 bases agree with TRBD1. V shed 4 bases, J shed 6 bases, and the junction held 4 bases outside the gene matches. The length of the CDR3 is 13 residues. The germline CDR1 and CDR2 sequences are MGHRA and YSYEKL. The CDR3 reads CASSPGQGFEQYF. CDR3 in DNA: TGCGCCAGCAGCCCAGGACAGGGGTTCGAGCAGTACTTC.

The CDR3 nucleotides are TGTGCCAGCAGCCCCGGGACAGGGGACTCTGGGGCCAACGTCCTGACTTTC. It is translated as CASSPGTGDSGANVLTF. This chain connects TRBV21-1 to TRBJ2-6; the table's D call, TRBD1, has no DNA check behind it. TRBV21-1 is flagged as a pseudogene. This CDR3 comprises 17 residues.

The CDR3 reads CASSDETSGIHEQFF. DNA for the CDR3: TGTGCCAGCAGTGATGAGACTAGCGGGATCCATGAGCAGTTCTTC. The chain carries TRBV9 and TRBJ2-1, with 11 bases fitting TRBD2. The CDR3 runs 15 residues. Germline values: CDR1 SGDLS, CDR2 YYNGEE. Unmatched junction bases numbered 9, after V lost 5 bases and J lost 8 bases.